Below, 9 T cell receptor beta chains from the same sample are listed, as sequenced in a study of CD8 T cells in Susac syndrome. RNA amounts of about 0.5 to 1 ug underwent reverse transcription with random hexamers. Via MiXCR, TCRdb re-called the immunoSEQ multiplex PCR reads, giving one row per CDR3 protein. The repertoire includes 170,000 or so distinct CDR3 sequences, 80% to 95% of them detected once, and around 0.097% sits in the top ten. The source material was CD4+ T cells from PBMCs. These receptors all come from a human donor with multiple sclerosis.

This chain joins TRBV6-2 or TRBV6-3 and TRBJ2-1, with TRBD1 as a possible D gene (5 bases). This CDR3 is 15 amino acids long. Germline CDR1 and CDR2: MNHEY and SVGEGT. Trimming left V 2 bases short and J 0 bases short, with 8 bases between. In DNA, the CDR3 is TGTGCCAGCAGTTACAGGGGAACCTCCTACAATGAGCAGTTCTTC. This codes for CASSYRGTSYNEQFF.

V gene TRBV25-1 combines with J gene TRBJ1-2; a possible D gene is TRBD1 (6 bases). The CDR3 is made up of 14 amino acids. Looked up from germline, CDR1 is MGHDK and CDR2 is SYGVNS. V lost 2 bases to trimming and J lost 0 bases, with 7 bases between them. Written as DNA, the CDR3 is TGTGCCAGCAGTGAAGGGACACCTAACTATGGCTACACCTTC. This sequence encodes CASSEGTPNYGYTF.

The rearrangement uses TRBV7-2 and TRBJ2-7; TRBD2 aligns across 7 bases. This CDR3 has 15 residues. Trimming at V came to 5 bases and at J to 5 bases, leaving 12 bases not matched to a gene. Germline V gene data show CDR1 as SGHTA and CDR2 as FQGNSA. For the CDR3, the DNA is TGTGCCAGCAGCCCCAGGAGTGGGGGGGACCACGAGCAGTACTTC. Residues: CASSPRSGGDHEQYF. Complete variable domain (other parts from reference TRBV7-2 and TRBJ2-7): GAGVSQSPSNKVTEKGKDVELRCDPISGHTALYWYRQSLGQGLEFLIYFQGNSAPDKSGLPSDRFSAERTGGSVSTLTIQRTQQEDSAVYLCASSPRSGGDHEQYFGPGTRLTVT.

The J gene is TRBJ2-1, the V gene TRBV23-1, with D perhaps assigned TRBD1 or TRBD2 (6 bases each). TRBV23-1 is assigned to the ORF class and has an uncertain function. V lost 0 bases and J lost 0, with 15 bases in between. The CDR3 has 18 amino acids. The CDR3 DNA sequence: TGCGCCAGCAGTCAATCAAGGAGGGGGGCTCCCTCCTACAATGAGCAGTTCTTC. Protein sequence: CASSQSRRGAPSYNEQFF.

This clonotype occurred a few times. The chain carries TRBV6-1 and TRBJ2-7, with D perhaps being TRBD1 or TRBD2 (5 bases each). Looked up from germline, CDR1 is MNHNS and CDR2 is SASEGT. The CDR3 has 15 amino acids. Trimming pared 1 base from V and 2 bases from J, leaving 12 bases between. In nucleotides, the CDR3 is TGTGCCAGCAGTGAAGAACCGGGACGGACCTACGAGCAGTACTTC. It translates to CASSEEPGRTYEQYF.

This chain links TRBV12-3 or TRBV12-4 with TRBJ1-1, with D tentatively TRBD1 (5 bases). The CDR3 is 15 amino acids. With 1 base removed from V and 11 bases from J, the gap between germline ends came to 20 bases. The CDR3 coding sequence is TGTGCCAGCAGTTTAGTTCGCCCGGGGCAAGGAGGCGCTTTCTTT. Protein sequence: CASSLVRPGQGGAFF.

The chain has TRBV18 and TRBJ1-1, with 7 bases matching TRBD1. Germline loops: CDR1 KGHSH, CDR2 LQKENI. CDR3 length equals 16 residues. Trimming cost V 3 bases and J 0 bases; bases outside gene matches: 7. The CDR3 DNA sequence: TGTGCCAGCTCACCGATGACAGGGTTTATGAACACTGAAGCTTTCTTT. It encodes CASSPMTGFMNTEAFF.

The chain is built from TRBV29-1 and TRBJ1-3, with D possibly TRBD1 on 6 matching bases. This CDR3 region has 15 residues. Trimming took off 7 bases at V and 0 bases at J, with 16 bases between the two ends. Germline V CDR1 and CDR2: SQVTM, ANQGSEA. CDR3 residues: CSAIHRAVSGNTIYF. The CDR3 DNA follows: TGCAGCGCAATTCACAGGGCGGTCTCTGGAAACACCATATATTTT.

The chain uses TRBV7-2 and TRBJ1-2; no clear D gene. Per the germline V gene, CDR1 is SGHTA and CDR2 is FQGNSA. V gave up 10 bases and J gave up 8 bases, with 20 bases separating them. The CDR3 is 13 amino acids. Here the CDR3 DNA reads TGTGCCAACAGACTGGGAGGGATTTCAGGCTACACCTTC. As protein: CANRLGGISGYTF.